This entry concerns a single T cell receptor beta chain. The germline CDR1 and CDR2 sequences are ENHRY and SYGVKD. V shed 9 bases and J 3 bases; nucleotides not matched to a gene: 10. The CDR3 has 14 residues. The data stem from a study of blood T cell repertoires in COVID-19. Across the study: In each case, the material was cDNA or gDNA derived from T cells, B-cell-depleted T cells, or PBMCs.

Those who participated ranged in age from roughly 18 to 89 years and resided in about two dozen US areas. The repertoire was sequenced with immunoSEQ multiplex PCR; TCRdb's copy has only in-frame clones and lacks some. The data hold some 250,000 clones, with about 89% observed a single time. The chain recombines TRBV10-3 with TRBJ1-1; 7 bases map to TRBD1. Sequenced input: PBMCs or T cells enriched from blood (not recorded which). This TCR derives from a man aged 35 to 55 who had recovered from COVID-19. The CDR3 DNA sequence: TGTGCCATATGGGACAGCGGATTCTACACTGAAGCTTTCTTT. It yields the protein CAIWDSGFYTEAFF.